Reported below is one T cell receptor (beta chain). The count of this clone is one. Its cognate antigen has yet to be identified. It has no much larger one-base neighbor in the sample; base qualities were not kept. This sample stems from a study of Ad26.COV2.S vaccination and SARS-CoV-2 variants (dated by TCRdb to the early 2020s). Regarding the complete study: Vaccine-arm donors came from COV1001, a multicentre, randomized, double-blind, placebo-controlled phase I-IIa trial of Ad26.COV2.S in healthy adults. Dosing of Ad26.COV2.S was intramuscular, at either 5x10^10 or 1x10^11 viral particles, delivered as one shot or as two shots spaced 56 days apart. Sequencing of the TCRbeta repertoire served to evaluate the specificity and breadth of SARS-CoV-2-reactive T cell receptors following Ad26.COV2.S vaccination. A total of approximately 32 samples were included in the TCR-sequenced set, comprising about 20 Ad26.COV2.S vaccine recipients, 5 placebo recipients and 8 SARS-CoV-2 convalescent individuals. Participants in the trial were split at random into five groups of five each, receiving low-dose or high-dose Ad26.COV2.S once or twice, or else placebo on both occasions. Blinding of investigators to trial group allocation was maintained during experiments and outcome assessment. What the work shows at the level of the full study, not this receptor alone: Vaccine and placebo recipients had similar non-spike TCR breadth, a finding consistent with the vaccine containing only spike. Higher spike-specific TCR breadth was observed in Ad26.COV2.S recipients than in placebo recipients (P = 0.0014). The study lacked the statistical power to compare responses across vaccine doses or regimens. The authors noted that total T cell responses may have been underestimated by the TCR breadth and depth analyses. After vaccination, spike-specific CD8+ and CD4+ T cell responses were reported to show substantial breadth.

The immunoSEQ Assay was used to sequence TCRbeta CDR3 regions. After extraction, genomic DNA underwent amplification by bias-controlled multiplex PCR, followed by high-throughput sequencing. In the source study's methods: To quantify the absolute abundance of every unique TCRbeta CDR3 region, sequences were collapsed and filtered. Usable DNA was measured by amplifying reference genes present in all nucleated cells, and TCRbeta template counts were normalized to that usable DNA to estimate T cell fraction. Repertoire TCRs were annotated as SARS-CoV-2-specific when V gene, CDR3 amino acid sequence and J gene were exactly matched to a known reactive TCR set. The reference SARS-CoV-2 TCR set was derived from MIRA and filtered for enrichment in COVID-19-positive ImmuneCODE repertoires, a step that removed public or cross-reactive TCRs. Based on the MIRA antigens, annotated TCRs were further analysed at the level of specific ORF or position within ORF. Breadth was defined as the number of annotated unique rearrangements divided by the total number of unique productive rearrangements, and depth was defined as the summed frequency of the annotated unique rearrangements. Two-sided Wilcoxon rank-sum tests were applied when comparing TCR breadth between groups. TCRdb took over this immuneACCESS table, retaining in-frame rearrangements with V and J assigned. Such tables are incomplete; in checked studies, under half of the missing clones stem from an unresolved V gene, and the remainder is unexplained. V and J calls and clone size are as listed in that table; D and trimming were resolved from the DNA. The sample data list approximately 360,000 clones, and about 83% of these were observed just once. 7.4% of the sample is held by the ten biggest clonotypes.

Its CDR3 holds 16 amino acids, cysteine through phenylalanine. Only the CDR3 part of the read is kept: 48 bases, read in frame from the first base. CDR1 and CDR2 are read off the germline V gene as LGHNA and YSLEER. Compared with germline, V lacks 1 base and J lacks 2 bases; bases without a gene match: 4. The treatment or condition label corresponds to: over 15 received Ad26.COV2.S at low or high dose, single or two shots; a few received placebo; per-sample allocation not given. Repertoires of vaccine and placebo recipients were sequenced from samples collected on day 63 after the first injection. Between 29 July and 7 August 2020, Cohort 1b enrolled some 25 adults aged 18-55 years at one site in Boston, USA. As a vaccine, Ad26.COV2.S was a replication-incompetent adenovirus type 26 vector that expressed a prefusion-stabilized SARS-CoV-2 spike protein derived from the original Wuhan strain.

The sample consisted of peripheral blood, taken in a trial of Ad26.COV2.S vaccine versus placebo. The sequence was obtained from a person between 18 and 65 years old who received the Ad26.COV2.S COVID-19 vaccine or a placebo. The chain joins TRBV4-3 to TRBJ2-5; TRBD2 lines up with 10 middle nucleotides. The DNA reads as follows: TGCGCCAGCAGCCAAGGCCTAGCGGGGGCTCAAGAGACCCAGTACTTC. Translated, this gives CASSQGLAGAQETQYF.